The clone carrying this T cell receptor (beta chain) occurred once. The same CDR3 can be traced to other DNA sequences in this sample. The sample originates from a study of shared clonotypes between healthy human individuals. Germline V gene data show CDR1 as SGHRS and CDR2 as YFSETQ. Trimming pared 3 bases from V and 5 bases from J, leaving 11 bases between. The CDR3 length is 13 residues. Only in-frame clones appear in the TCRdb table, and some are missing; sequencing was by immunoSEQ multiplex PCR. This repertoire shows 2,500,000 or so clones, 85% to 95% found once; its top ten account for 0.37%. The clonotype comes from a man younger than 30 in good health. Some clones in this sample may be carry-over from other donors' samples. Sequencing input: naive CD4+ T cells from PBMCs. Indicated subset: CD45RA+ positively selected. The chain couples TRBV5-1 to TRBJ2-5; D is possibly TRBD1 or TRBD2 (6 bases each). The CDR3 bases are TGCGCCAGCAGCTCGGGGGCAGGGGAGACCCAGTACTTC. It translates to CASSSGAGETQYF.